The present entry profiles one T cell receptor beta chain with its context. Its antigen is not identified. TCRdb re-derived calls from the reads in MiXCR, one entry per CDR3 protein. Seen here are 150,000 to 200,000 distinct CDR3 sequences, roughly 17% observed once, and the top ten hold around 20%. The data stem from a study of T cell repertoires in cytomegalovirus infection. Study details: Based on public TCR beta signatures, there were indications of CMV infection and of a matching HLA type.

The CDR3 spans 13 residues. V was clipped by 0 bases and J by 9 bases, with 11 bases between them. The germline V gene encodes CDR1 SGHTA and CDR2 FQGNSA. Study observations and caveats: HLA-C-restricted, CMV-specific TCR beta clonotypes were dominant ex vivo. Carriers of CMV and the relevant HLA type were discriminated by public TCR beta frequency.

This TCR was sampled from a human donor in good health (CMV status not recorded). Some clones in this sample may be carry-over from other donors' samples. Specimen: CD8+ T cells from PBMCs. This sequence joins TRBV7-2 and TRBJ2-5, with D perhaps TRBD2 (5 bases). The CDR3 coding sequence is TGTGCCAGCAGCTTAGCGCTGGACGGGGCCCAGTACTTC. Translation gives CASSLALDGAQYF.